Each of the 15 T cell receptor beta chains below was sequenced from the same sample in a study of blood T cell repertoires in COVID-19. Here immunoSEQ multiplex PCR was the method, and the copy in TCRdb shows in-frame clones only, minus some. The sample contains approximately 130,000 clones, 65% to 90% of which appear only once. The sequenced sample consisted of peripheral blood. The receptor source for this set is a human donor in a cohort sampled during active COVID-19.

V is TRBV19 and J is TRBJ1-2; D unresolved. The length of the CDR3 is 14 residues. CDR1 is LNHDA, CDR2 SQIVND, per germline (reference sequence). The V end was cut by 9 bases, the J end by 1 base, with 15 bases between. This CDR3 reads CASRTDGVNYGYTF. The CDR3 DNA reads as TGTGCCAGCAGGACTGATGGCGTTAACTATGGCTACACCTTC.

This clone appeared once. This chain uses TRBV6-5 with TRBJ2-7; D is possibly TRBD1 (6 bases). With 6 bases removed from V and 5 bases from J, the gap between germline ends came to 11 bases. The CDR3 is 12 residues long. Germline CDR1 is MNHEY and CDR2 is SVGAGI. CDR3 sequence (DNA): TGTGCCAGCAGACGGACAGTGGACGAGCAGTACTTC. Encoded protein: CASRRTVDEQYF.

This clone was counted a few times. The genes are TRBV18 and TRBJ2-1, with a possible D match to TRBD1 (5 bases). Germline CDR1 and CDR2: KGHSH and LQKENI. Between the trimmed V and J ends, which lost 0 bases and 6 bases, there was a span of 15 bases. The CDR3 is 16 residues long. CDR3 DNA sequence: TGTGCCAGCTCACCACCCGCAGGGCAGGTAGGCAATGAGCAGTTCTTC. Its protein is CASSPPAGQVGNEQFF.

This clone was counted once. The chain's CDR3 is CASSQAGQNTEAFF. The CDR3 DNA follows: TGTGCCAGCAGCCAAGCAGGACAGAACACTGAAGCTTTCTTT. The gene calls are TRBV3-1 (or the pseudogene TRBV3-2) and TRBJ1-1, with D perhaps TRBD1 (5 bases). The CDR3 covers 14 residues. Looked up from germline, CDR1 is LGHDT and CDR2 is YNNKEL (reference sequence). V lost 1 base and J 1 base, leaving 7 bases between the germline ends.

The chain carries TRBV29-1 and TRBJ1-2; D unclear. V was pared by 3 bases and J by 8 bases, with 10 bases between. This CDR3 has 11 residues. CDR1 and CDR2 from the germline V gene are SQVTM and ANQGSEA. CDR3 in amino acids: CSVEGIWGYTF. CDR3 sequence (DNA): TGCAGCGTTGAGGGCATATGGGGCTACACCTTC.

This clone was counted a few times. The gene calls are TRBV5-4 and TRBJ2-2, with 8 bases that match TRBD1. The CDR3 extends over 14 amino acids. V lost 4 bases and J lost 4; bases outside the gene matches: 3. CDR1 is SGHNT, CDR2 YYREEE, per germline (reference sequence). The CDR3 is CASSVDRGTGELFF. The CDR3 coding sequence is TGTGCCAGCAGCGTTGACAGGGGCACCGGGGAGCTGTTTTTT.

CDR3 protein: CASSQVRPERVETQYF. The CDR3 DNA follows: TGTGCCAGCAGCCAGGTCCGACCAGAGCGGGTGGAGACCCAGTACTTC. The chain is built from TRBV3-1 (or the pseudogene TRBV3-2) and TRBJ2-5; the D gene is possibly TRBD2 (6 bases). The CDR3 covers 16 residues. Trimming removed 3 bases from V and 5 bases from J, with 19 bases in between. Germline V CDR1 and CDR2: LGHDT, YNNKEL (reference sequence).

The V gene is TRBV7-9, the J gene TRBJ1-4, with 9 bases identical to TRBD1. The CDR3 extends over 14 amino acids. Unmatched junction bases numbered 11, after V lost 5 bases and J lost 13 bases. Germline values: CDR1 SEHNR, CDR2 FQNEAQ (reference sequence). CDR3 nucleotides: TGTGCCAGCAGCCCCGGGACAGGGTATCGTGGACTGTTTTTT. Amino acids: CASSPGTGYRGLFF.

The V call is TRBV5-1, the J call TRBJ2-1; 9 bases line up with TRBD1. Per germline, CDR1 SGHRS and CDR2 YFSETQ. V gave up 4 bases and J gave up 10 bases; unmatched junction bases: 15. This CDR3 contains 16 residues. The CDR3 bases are TGCGCCAGCAGCACGGGACAGGGTCGGGGATCACGGGAGCAGTTCTTC. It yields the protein CASSTGQGRGSREQFF.

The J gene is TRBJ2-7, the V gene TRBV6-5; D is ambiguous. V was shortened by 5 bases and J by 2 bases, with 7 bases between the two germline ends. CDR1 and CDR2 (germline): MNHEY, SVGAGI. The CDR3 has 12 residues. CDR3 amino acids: CASSLETYEQYF. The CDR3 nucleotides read TGTGCCAGCAGTCTAGAAACCTACGAGCAGTACTTC.

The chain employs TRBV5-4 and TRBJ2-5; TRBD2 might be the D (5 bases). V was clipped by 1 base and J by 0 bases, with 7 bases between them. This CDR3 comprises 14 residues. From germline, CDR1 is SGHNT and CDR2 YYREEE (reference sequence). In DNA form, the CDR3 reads TGTGCCAGCAGCTTGATGGACTACCAAGAGACCCAGTACTTC. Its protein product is CASSLMDYQETQYF.

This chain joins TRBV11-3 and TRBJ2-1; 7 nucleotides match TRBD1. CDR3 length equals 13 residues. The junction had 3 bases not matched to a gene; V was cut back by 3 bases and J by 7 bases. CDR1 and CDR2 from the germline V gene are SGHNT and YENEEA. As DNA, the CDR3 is TGTGCCAGCAGCTTCGGGACAGTTAATGAGCAGTTCTTC. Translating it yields CASSFGTVNEQFF.

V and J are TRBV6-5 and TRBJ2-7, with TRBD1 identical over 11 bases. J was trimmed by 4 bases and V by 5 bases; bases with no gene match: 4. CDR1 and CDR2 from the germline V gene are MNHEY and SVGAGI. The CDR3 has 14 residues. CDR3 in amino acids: CASSMGQGVYEQYF. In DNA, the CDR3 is TGTGCCAGCAGTATGGGACAGGGGGTTTACGAGCAGTACTTC.

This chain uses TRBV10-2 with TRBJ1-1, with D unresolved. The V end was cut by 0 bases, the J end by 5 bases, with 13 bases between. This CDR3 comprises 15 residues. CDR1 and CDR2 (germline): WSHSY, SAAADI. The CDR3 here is CASSESRGTRTEAFF. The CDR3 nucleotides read TGCGCCAGCAGTGAGTCGCGGGGAACGAGGACTGAAGCTTTCTTT.

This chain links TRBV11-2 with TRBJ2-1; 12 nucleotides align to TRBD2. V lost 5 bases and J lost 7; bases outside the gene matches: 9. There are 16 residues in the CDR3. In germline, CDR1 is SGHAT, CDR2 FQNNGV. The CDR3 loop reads CASSPLAGGFGNEQFF. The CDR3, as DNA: TGTGCCAGCAGCCCCCTAGCGGGGGGGTTCGGGAATGAGCAGTTCTTC.